Listed here are 24 T cell receptor beta chains from one sample, sequenced in a study of T cells in Graves' hyperthyroidism and ophthalmopathy. RNA transcripts yielded amplified TCR beta CDR3 regions. Researchers ran a first-round RT-PCR on the TCR CDR3 using the HTBI primer set. MiXCR was run by TCRdb on the multiplex PCR reads, yielding one entry per CDR3 protein. The repertoire holds a few hundred thousand distinct CDR3 sequences, with about 15% as singletons. Sequencing input: blood. These TCRs come from a woman aged 30 to 39 with Graves' ophthalmopathy.

The genes are TRBV6-2 or TRBV6-3 and TRBJ2-5; D is possibly TRBD1 or TRBD2 (5 bases each). With 4 bases removed from V and 5 bases from J, the gap between germline ends came to 17 bases. CDR3 length: 15 residues. Germline CDR1 reads MNHEY; CDR2 reads SVGEGT. The DNA for the CDR3 is TGTGCCAGCAGTTCGTCCGGGACGTTTTATGAGACCCAGTACTTC. It specifies CASSSSGTFYETQYF.

Here the CDR3 reads CASSGTVRSYNEQFF. The CDR3 bases are TGTGCCAGCAGTGGTACAGTCCGGTCCTACAATGAGCAGTTCTTC. The chain links TRBV2 to TRBJ2-1, with D hard to call. The CDR3 consists of 15 residues. Germline CDR1 SNHLY, CDR2 FYNNEI. The V and J ends lost 4 bases and 1 base respectively, with 11 bases between them.

The V and J genes are TRBV30 and TRBJ1-1; 8 bases map to TRBD1. CDR1 and CDR2 (germline): GTSNPN, SVGIG (reference sequence). The CDR3 extends over 12 amino acids. V lost 3 bases and J lost 4; bases outside the gene matches: 1. CDR3 region: CAWRTGGTEAFF. The CDR3 DNA sequence: TGTGCCTGGAGAACAGGGGGCACTGAAGCTTTCTTT.

Worth noting for this clonotype: Compared with germline, one end of the junction differs, possibly owing to a read error. J is TRBJ2-1 and V is TRBV20-1, with 10 nucleotides matching TRBD2. The CDR3 sequence is 16 residues long. Germline V gene data show CDR1 as DFQATT and CDR2 as SNEGSKA (reference sequence). The CDR3: CSAEGSGGFSYSEQFF. The CDR3 DNA reads TGCAGTGCCGAGGGTAGCGGGGGGTTTTCCTACAGTGAGCAGTTCTTC.

This clonotype showed up many times. The genes are TRBV2 and TRBJ2-1; D gene unclear. CDR3 length equals 14 residues. Deletions cut 6 bases from V and 5 bases from J, with 14 bases between. CDR1 is SNHLY, CDR2 FYNNEI, per germline. The CDR3 loop reads CASRPENINNEQFF. The CDR3 region has the DNA TGTGCCAGCAGGCCGGAAAACATAAACAATGAGCAGTTCTTC.

The chain employs TRBV19 and TRBJ2-1, with D hard to call. Germline V gives CDR1 LNHDA, CDR2 SQIVND (reference sequence). The CDR3 contains 15 residues. Trimming cost V 9 bases and J 0 bases, with 15 bases left between them. The CDR3 bases are TGTGCCAGCAAGAAGGACGGCAGCTCCTACAATGAGCAGTTCTTC. Protein: CASKKDGSSYNEQFF. Drawing the rest from reference TRBV19 and TRBJ2-1, the complete variable domain is DGGITQSPKYLFRKEGQNVTLSCEQNLNHDAMYWYRQDPGQGLRLIYYSQIVNDFQKGDIAEGYSVSREKKESFPLTVTSAQKNPTAFYLCASKKDGSSYNEQFFGPGTRLTVL.

This clonotype was counted at least ten times. The genes are TRBV24-1 and TRBJ2-2; 8 bases line up with TRBD1. CDR3 length: 17 amino acids. CDR1 is KGHDR and CDR2 is SFDVKD in the germline V gene. Trimming at V came to 4 bases and at J to 5 bases, leaving 11 bases not matched to a gene. The DNA of the CDR3 is TGTGCCACCAGTGACTCTGGACAGGGCTTACTAACCGGGGAGCTGTTTTTT. Protein product: CATSDSGQGLLTGELFF.

This clonotype was seen at least ten times. The gene calls are TRBV20-1 and TRBJ2-1, with D hard to call. Per the germline V gene, CDR1 is DFQATT and CDR2 is SNEGSKA (reference sequence). This CDR3 is 14 amino acids long. The CDR3 here is CRAELVSSYNEQFF. In nucleotides, the CDR3 is TGCAGGGCCGAACTGGTAAGCTCCTACAATGAGCAGTTCTTC.

This clonotype was seen at least ten times. The chain employs TRBV2 and TRBJ1-3; D may be TRBD1 (5 bases). The V end was cut by 3 bases, the J end by 4 bases, with 10 bases between. CDR1 is SNHLY, CDR2 FYNNEI, per germline. CDR3 length: 14 residues. DNA of the CDR3: TGTGCCAGCAGTGATTGGACACGCGGAAACACCATATATTTT. Protein: CASSDWTRGNTIYF.

This clonotype appeared many times. The rearrangement uses TRBV7-6 and TRBJ2-5; TRBD2 aligns across 14 bases. Germline CDR1 reads SGHVS; CDR2 reads FNYEAQ. Germline trimming cut 5 bases from V and 4 bases from J; bases unmatched to any gene: 6. There are 16 residues in the CDR3. CDR3 protein: CASSKTSGGARETQYF. The CDR3 coding sequence is TGTGCCAGCAGCAAGACTAGCGGGGGGGCAAGAGAGACCCAGTACTTC.

The rearrangement joins TRBV7-9 to TRBJ2-7, with TRBD1 matching 8 bases. Germline V CDR1 and CDR2: SEHNR, FQNEAQ (reference sequence). The ends lost 2 bases at V and 6 bases at J; junction bases unmatched: 6. The CDR3 is 14 amino acids. DNA for the CDR3: TGTGCCAGCAGCTTAACCGCCGACAGGGGCGAGCAGTACTTC. Amino acids: CASSLTADRGEQYF.

There are many counts of this clonotype. The V call is TRBV2, the J call TRBJ2-3; D is perhaps TRBD1 or TRBD2 (5 bases each). Germline assignment: CDR1 SNHLY and CDR2 FYNNEI. V was shortened by 6 bases and J by 0 bases, with 16 bases between the two germline ends. CDR3 length: 16 amino acids. CDR3 amino acids: CASRGLLGPSTDTQYF. CDR3 coding DNA: TGTGCCAGCAGGGGCCTCTTGGGACCTAGCACAGATACGCAGTATTTT.

This clonotype has at least ten counts. The genes are TRBV18 and TRBJ2-2; D is ambiguous. Germline CDR1 is KGHSH and CDR2 is LQKENI. V lost 3 bases to trimming and J lost 0 bases, with 8 bases between them. The CDR3 extends over 15 amino acids. As DNA, the CDR3 is TGTGCCAGCTCACCGACATATGCGAACACCGGGGAGCTGTTTTTT. Translating gives CASSPTYANTGELFF.

In this sample, this clonotype turned up many times. The chain has TRBV7-8 and TRBJ2-3; D not certain. The CDR3 has 16 amino acids. The germline V and J ends were trimmed by 1 base and 4 bases, with 15 bases remaining between them. The germline CDR1 and CDR2 sequences are SGHVS and FQNEAQ. DNA for the CDR3: TGTGCCAGCAGCTTAGAGGCAGTTAGCTCAGCAGATACGCAGTATTTT. The encoded protein is CASSLEAVSSADTQYF.

This clonotype was seen at least ten times. V gene TRBV2 combines with J gene TRBJ2-1; 11 bases agree with TRBD2. Trimming cost V 0 bases and J 8 bases; bases outside gene matches: 6. CDR1 and CDR2 (germline): SNHLY, FYNNEI. The CDR3 extends over 16 amino acids. The CDR3 loop is CASSEASGGAYHEQFF. The CDR3 DNA is TGTGCCAGCAGTGAAGCTAGCGGGGGGGCTTATCATGAGCAGTTCTTC.

This clonotype occurred many times. This chain links TRBV11-2 with TRBJ2-3; 7 nucleotides agree with TRBD2. V lost 6 bases, J lost 2 bases, and 11 bases stayed unmatched. Looked up from germline, CDR1 is SGHAT and CDR2 is FQNNGV. CDR3 length: 16 residues. For the CDR3, the DNA is TGTGCCAGCAGGACCCTCGGGCGGGGGTACACAGATACGCAGTATTTT. Protein product: CASRTLGRGYTDTQYF.

CDR3 DNA: TGTGCCAGCAGAGGAGACATGATTGAGCAGTTCTTC. Encoded protein: CASRGDMIEQFF. This chain uses TRBV5-4 with TRBJ2-1; D ambiguous. Per the germline V gene, CDR1 is SGHNT and CDR2 is YYREEE (reference sequence). V was clipped by 5 bases and J by 9 bases, with 12 bases between them. The CDR3 runs to 12 residues.

The chain carries TRBV6-2 or TRBV6-3 and TRBJ2-1, with 15 bases identical to TRBD2. The CDR3 length is 18 residues. The germline gives CDR1 MNHEY, CDR2 SVGEGT. The J segment lost 7 bases and the V segment lost 7 bases, leaving 14 bases of the junction unmatched. CDR3 in amino acids: CASTEGLAGGIRENEQFF. Written as DNA, the CDR3 is TGTGCCAGCACCGAGGGACTAGCGGGGGGTATAAGGGAAAATGAGCAGTTCTTC.

About this clonotype: A much bigger clone sits one base away, suggesting this may be a read error. The V gene is TRBV5-4, the J gene TRBJ2-7, with 7 nucleotides matching TRBD1. This CDR3 comprises 14 residues. Germline V gene data show CDR1 as SGHNT and CDR2 as YYREEE (reference sequence). This CDR3 is CASSLDTGADERYF. In nucleotides, the CDR3 is TGTGCCAGCAGCTTGGACACAGGGGCGGACGAGCGGTACTTC.

This CDR3 reads CASSIAGDYEQYF. The CDR3 DNA follows: TGTGCCTCCTCGATAGCGGGGGATTACGAGCAGTACTTC. The chain has TRBV7-2 and TRBJ2-7; 9 positions agree with TRBD2. CDR1 and CDR2 from the germline V gene are SGHTA and FQGNSA. V trimming: 11 bases; J trimming: 4 bases; junction bases outside the gene matches: 9. The CDR3 has 13 residues.

This clonotype was seen at least ten times. The rearrangement joins TRBV11-2 to TRBJ2-7, with D possibly matching TRBD2 (6 bases). From germline, CDR1 is SGHAT and CDR2 FQNNGV. Trimming left V 4 bases short and J 0 bases short, with 25 bases between. The CDR3 sequence is 19 residues long. This chain's CDR3 is CASSSTDVTGATSSYEQYF. The CDR3 nucleotides read TGTGCCAGCAGCTCAACCGATGTCACGGGAGCGACGAGCTCCTACGAGCAGTACTTC.

This clonotype was seen ten or more times. This chain links TRBV3-1 with TRBJ1-1, with D maybe TRBD1 (6 bases). CDR1 LGHDT and CDR2 YNNKEL come from the germline V gene (reference sequence). The CDR3 contains 15 residues. Trimming pared 2 bases from V and 6 bases from J, leaving 16 bases between. CDR3 DNA sequence: TGTGCCAGCAGCCAAATGAAACAGGGTTCGGCTGAAGCTTTCTTT. Translated: CASSQMKQGSAEAFF. Together with reference TRBV3-1 and TRBJ1-1, the CDR3 gives the full variable domain: DTAVSQTPKYLVTQMGNDKSIKCEQNLGHDTMYWYKQDSKKFLKIMFSYNNKELIINETVPNRFSPKSPDKAHLNLHINSLELGDSAVYFCASSQMKQGSAEAFFGQGTRLTVV.

This clonotype was detected ten times or more. This chain's CDR3 is CASRVFAGELFF. The CDR3 bases are TGTGCCAGCAGGGTATTTGCCGGGGAGCTGTTTTTT. This chain links TRBV6-1 with TRBJ2-2; no reliable D call. V lost 6 bases and J 6 bases, leaving 8 bases between the germline ends. CDR1 is MNHNS, CDR2 SASEGT, per germline. The CDR3 sequence is 12 residues long.

Many counts were recorded for this clonotype. J is TRBJ1-4 and V is TRBV10-3; D gene ambiguous. Between the trimmed V and J ends, which lost 7 bases and 8 bases, there was a span of 14 bases. The CDR3 has 13 residues. Germline loops: CDR1 ENHRY, CDR2 SYGVKD. CDR3 DNA: TGTGCCATCAAGGAGGACCTTGTCGAAAAACTGTTTTTT. It specifies CAIKEDLVEKLFF.